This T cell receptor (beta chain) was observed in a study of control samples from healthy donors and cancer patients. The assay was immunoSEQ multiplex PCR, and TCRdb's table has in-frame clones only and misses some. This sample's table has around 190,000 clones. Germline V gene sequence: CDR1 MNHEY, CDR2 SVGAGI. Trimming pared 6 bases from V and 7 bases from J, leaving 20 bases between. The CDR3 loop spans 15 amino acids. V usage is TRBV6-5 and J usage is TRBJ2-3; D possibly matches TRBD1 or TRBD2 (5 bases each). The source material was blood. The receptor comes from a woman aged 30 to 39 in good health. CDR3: CASSASSAGRNTQYF. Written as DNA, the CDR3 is TGTGCCAGCAGCGCGAGTTCGGCAGGGAGAAATACGCAGTATTTT.